This section outlines one T cell receptor (beta chain) sequence together with its context. Its antigen is not known. V shed 1 base and J shed 1 base, with 10 bases lying between them. The CDR3 runs 15 residues. In germline, CDR1 is SGHVS, CDR2 FNYEAQ. The method was immunoSEQ multiplex PCR; TCRdb's version includes in-frame clones alone and lacks a portion of them. There are about 1 million clones in the sample; approximately 68% occur only once, and about 1.5% lies in the top ten. The data derive from a study of shared clonotypes between healthy human individuals. Study outcomes and limitations: Naive subsets tended to show greater estimated richness than memory subsets.

The sequence derives from a man aged 18 to 29 in good health. The rearrangement uses TRBV7-6 and TRBJ2-5; perhaps D is TRBD1 or TRBD2 (6 bases each). Sequencing was performed on memory CD4+ T cells sorted from blood. Subset of the sample: CD45RA-negative fraction. CDR3 DNA sequence: TGTGCCAGCAGCTTAGGTGGGGGGCGCCAAGAGACCCAGTACTTC. Protein product: CASSLGGGRQETQYF. Supplemented by reference TRBV7-6 and TRBJ2-5, the full variable domain reads GAGVSQSPRYKVTKRGQDVALRCDPISGHVSLYWYRQALGQGPEFLTYFNYEAQQDKSGLPNDRFSAERPEGSISTLTIQRTEQRDSAMYRCASSLGGGRQETQYFGPGTRLLVL.